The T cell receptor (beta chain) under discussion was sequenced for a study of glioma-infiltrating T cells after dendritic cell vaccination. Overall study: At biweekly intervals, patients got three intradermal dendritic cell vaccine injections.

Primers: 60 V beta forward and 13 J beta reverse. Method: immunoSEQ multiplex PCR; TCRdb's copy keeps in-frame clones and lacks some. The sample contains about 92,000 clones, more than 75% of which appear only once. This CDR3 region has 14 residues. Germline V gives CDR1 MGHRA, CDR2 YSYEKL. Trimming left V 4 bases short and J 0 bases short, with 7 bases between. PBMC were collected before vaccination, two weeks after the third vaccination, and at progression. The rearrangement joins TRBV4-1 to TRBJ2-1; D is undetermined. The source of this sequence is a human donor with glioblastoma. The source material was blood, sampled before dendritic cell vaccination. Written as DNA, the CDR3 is TGCGCCAGCAGCCCCCTAAACTCCTACAATGAGCAGTTCTTC. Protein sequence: CASSPLNSYNEQFF.